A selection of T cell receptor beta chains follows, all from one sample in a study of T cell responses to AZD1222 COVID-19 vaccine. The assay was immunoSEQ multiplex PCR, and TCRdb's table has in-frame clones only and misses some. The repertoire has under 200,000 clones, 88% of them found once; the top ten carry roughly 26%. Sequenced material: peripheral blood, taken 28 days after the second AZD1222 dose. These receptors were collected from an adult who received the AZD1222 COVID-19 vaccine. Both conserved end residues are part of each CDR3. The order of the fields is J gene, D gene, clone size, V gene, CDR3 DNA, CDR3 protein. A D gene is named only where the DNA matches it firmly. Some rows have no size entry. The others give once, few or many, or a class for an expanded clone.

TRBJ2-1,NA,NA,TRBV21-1,TGTGCCAGCGGTCACGAACTACTAAACGGACCTCCCACAAATGAGCAGTTCTTC,CASGHELLNGPPTNEQFF
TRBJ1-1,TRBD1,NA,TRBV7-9,TGTGCCGGCAGCTTTAGCCCCGGGACAGGGGCGTCTGAAGCTTTCTTT,CAGSFSPGTGASEAFF
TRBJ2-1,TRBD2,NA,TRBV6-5,TGTGCCAGCAGTTCCTTAGCGGGATTGGGGGCCAATGAGCAGTTCTTC,CASSSLAGLGANEQFF
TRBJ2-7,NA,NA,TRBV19,TGTGCCAGTAGTATCGTAGCCACCCGGTACGGCGAGCAGTACTTC,CASSIVATRYGEQYF
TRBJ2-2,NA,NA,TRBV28,TGTGCCAGCAGTTTGAGGGTAAACACCGGGGAGCTGTTTTTT,CASSLRVNTGELFF
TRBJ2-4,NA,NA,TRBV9,TGTGCCAGCAGCCCTGACTTAGCCAAAAACATTCAGTACTTC,CASSPDLAKNIQYF
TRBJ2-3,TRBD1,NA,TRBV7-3,TGTGCCAGCAGCCCCAGGACAGGGGACACAGATACGCAGTATTTT,CASSPRTGDTDTQYF
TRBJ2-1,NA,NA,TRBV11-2,TGTGCCAGCAGCCTAAGGCTCCGAGAACCGCCGTTCTTC,CASSLRLREPPFF
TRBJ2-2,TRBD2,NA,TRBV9,TGTGCCAGCAGCGTAGGCAACGGGAGGGCCGGGGAGCTGTTTTTT,CASSVGNGRAGELFF
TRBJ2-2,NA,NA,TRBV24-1,TGTGCCACCAGCTCGAGGACCGGGGAGCTGTTTTTT,CATSSRTGELFF
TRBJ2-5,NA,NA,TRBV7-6,TGTGCCAGCAGATTATGGGAGACCCAGTACTTC,CASRLWETQYF
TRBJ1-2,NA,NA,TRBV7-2,TGTGCCAGCAGCCACTCGGGGGGCCCACGAAACTATGGCTACACCTTC,CASSHSGGPRNYGYTF
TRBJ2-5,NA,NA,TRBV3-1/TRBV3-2,TGTGCCAGCAGCCAAGATCCCCCGGTGGGGCCACAAGAGACCCAGTACTTC,CASSQDPPVGPQETQYF
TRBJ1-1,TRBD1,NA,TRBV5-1,TGCGCCAGCAGCTTGGGGACAGGGGTCGGCACTGAAGCTTTCTTT,CASSLGTGVGTEAFF
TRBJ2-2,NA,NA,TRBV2,TGTGCCAGCAGTGTTGCAGCCCCGAACACCGGGGAGCTGTTTTTT,CASSVAAPNTGELFF
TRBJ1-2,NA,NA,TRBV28,TGTGCCAGCATCGCTGGGGGGCCGGACTATGGCTACACCTTC,CASIAGGPDYGYTF
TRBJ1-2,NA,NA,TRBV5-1,TGCGCCAGCAGCTTGGTCGAGGGAGGGGGCTACACCTTC,CASSLVEGGGYTF
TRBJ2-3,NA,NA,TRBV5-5,TGTGCCAGCAGCTTGGCCCGTGGTGGCTCCACAGATACGCAGTATTTT,CASSLARGGSTDTQYF
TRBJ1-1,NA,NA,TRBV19,TGTGCCAGTAGTATAGATTTGGCAGCTGAAGCTTTCTTT,CASSIDLAAEAFF
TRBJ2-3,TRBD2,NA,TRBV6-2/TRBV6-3,TGTGCCAGCAGTCAGCGGGGCCGGGGAGATACGCAGTATTTT,CASSQRGRGDTQYF
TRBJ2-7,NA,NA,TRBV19,TGTGCCAGTAGCCACCCTGCGGGGCGCGAGCAGTACTTC,CASSHPAGREQYF
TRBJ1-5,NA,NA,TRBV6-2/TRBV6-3,TGTGCCAGCAGTTCCGGGACAAATAGCAATCAGCCCCAGCATTTT,CASSSGTNSNQPQHF
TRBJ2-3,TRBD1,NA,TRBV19,TGTGCCAGTACCCCGGGACAGTTCCCAGATACGCAGTATTTT,CASTPGQFPDTQYF
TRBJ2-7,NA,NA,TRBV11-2,TGTGCCAGCAGCTTAAGTCTACCACTCTCCTACGAGCAGTACTTC,CASSLSLPLSYEQYF
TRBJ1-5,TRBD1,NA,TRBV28,TGTGCCAGCAGTTTAACGGACAGGGACAATCAGCCCCAGCATTTT,CASSLTDRDNQPQHF
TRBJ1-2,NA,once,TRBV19,TGTGCCAGTAGTGACTCGGGCGTGAGTCGCTACACCTTC,CASSDSGVSRYTF
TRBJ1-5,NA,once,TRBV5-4,TGTGCCAGCAGCAGCAGGGAGGAACTGGGGGGAGGGCAGCCCCAGCATTTT,CASSSREELGGGQPQHF
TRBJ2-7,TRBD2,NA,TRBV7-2,TGTGCCAGCAGCTTAGACTCTAGCGGCGAGCAGTACTTC,CASSLDSSGEQYF
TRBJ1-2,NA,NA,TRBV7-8,TGTGCCAGCAGCTTGGGACTTACTAACTATGGCTACACCTTC,CASSLGLTNYGYTF
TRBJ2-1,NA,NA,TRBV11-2,TGTGCCAGCAGCCCCCGACTGGCTACCCCCGATGAGCAGTTCTTC,CASSPRLATPDEQFF